The 9 T cell receptor beta chains below come from one sample, sequenced in a study of diagnostic markers for celiac disease. Each CDR3 protein gets one entry in TCRdb, which reprocessed the reads and gives no DNA. The ten most abundant clones cover over 10% of a sample with approximately 1,300 distinct CDR3 sequences. Specimen: either unsorted cells or a sorted T cell fraction (not recorded which). All receptors come from a human donor. This table probably holds off-target reads from a library built for another chain.

This chain's CDR3 is CARETSGRADPYEQYF. This sequence joins TRBV10-3 and TRBJ2-7; as DNA is missing, the TRBD2 call by TCRdb cannot be tested. Per germline, CDR1 ENHRY and CDR2 SYGVKD. The CDR3 extends over 16 amino acids.

V and J are TRBV15 and TRBJ2-7; TCRdb's D gene call, TRBD2, goes unchecked for lack of DNA. Germline V gene lookup returns CDR1 LNHNV and CDR2 YYDKDF (reference sequence). This CDR3 comprises 16 residues. This CDR3 reads CATSLSAGGPSYEQYF.

The chain uses TRBV5-1 and TRBJ2-1; absent DNA, TCRdb's TRBD1 call cannot be checked. CDR3 size: 14 residues. Germline values: CDR1 SGHRS, CDR2 YFSETQ. CDR3 region: CASSLEAGYNEQFF.

Considering frequency, this clonotype is medium-sized (0.01 to 0.1%). V is TRBV28 and J is TRBJ2-1; lacking DNA, the TRBD1 call made by TCRdb goes unchecked. Germline values: CDR1 MDHEN, CDR2 SYDVKM. The CDR3 is made up of 14 amino acids. The CDR3 protein is CASRPRDGGDEQFF.

J is TRBJ1-1 and V is TRBV2. Germline assignment: CDR1 SNHLY and CDR2 FYNNEI. CDR3 length: 14 residues. CDR3 region: CASSEPVGNTEAFF.

This CDR3 is CASSPGLEGNNEQFF. This chain uses TRBV7-6 with TRBJ2-1; TCRdb lists TRBD2, though no DNA is available to test this call. CDR3 size: 15 residues. Germline values: CDR1 SGHVS, CDR2 FNYEAQ.

The chain couples TRBV20-1 to TRBJ1-5; the TCRdb D gene call, TRBD1, has no DNA to confirm it. Germline lookup yields CDR1 DFQATT and CDR2 SNEGSKA (reference sequence). This CDR3 region has 14 residues. The CDR3 reads CSALRGYSNQPQHF.

The chain is built from TRBV5-1 and TRBJ2-2. Germline V gene sequence: CDR1 SGHRS, CDR2 YFSETQ. The CDR3 runs 13 residues. The CDR3 sequence: CASSPANTGELFF.

CDR3 in amino acids: CASSSGWAEAFF. The genes are TRBV28 and TRBJ1-1. Germline V lookup: CDR1 MDHEN, CDR2 SYDVKM. The CDR3 spans 12 residues. Filled out from reference TRBV28 and TRBJ1-1, the complete variable domain reads DVKVTQSSRYLVKRTGEKVFLECVQDMDHENMFWYRQDPGLGLRLIYFSYDVKMKEKGDIPEGYSVSREKKERFSLILESASTNQTSMYLCASSSGWAEAFFGQGTRLTVV.